What follows are 30 T cell receptor beta chains derived from one specimen sequenced in a study of blood T cell repertoires in COVID-19. TCRdb's table, derived via immunoSEQ multiplex PCR, lists solely in-frame clones and lacks some. This sample yields a few hundred thousand clones, of which roughly 89% are seen a single time; less than 3.5% belongs to the top ten. The sample was PBMCs or T cells enriched from blood (not recorded which). The receptor source for this set is a woman in her forties or fifties who had been exposed to COVID-19.

This clone was observed a few times. This sequence joins TRBV18 and TRBJ1-3; the match to TRBD1 covers 7 bases. Looked up from germline, CDR1 is KGHSH and CDR2 is LQKENI. The CDR3 is made up of 15 amino acids. Trimming removed 3 bases from V and 2 bases from J; junction bases left unmatched: 4. CDR3 region: CASSPDRVPGNTIYF. CDR3 DNA: TGTGCCAGCTCACCCGACAGGGTTCCTGGAAACACCATATATTTT. Looking up the rest from reference TRBV18 and TRBJ1-3 gives the full variable domain: NAGVMQNPRHLVRRRGQEARLRCSPMKGHSHVYWYRQLPEEGLKFMVYLQKENIIDESGMPKERFSAEFPKEGPSILRIQQVVRGDSAAYFCASSPDRVPGNTIYFGEGSWLTVV.

The DNA of the CDR3 is TGTGCCAGCTCGCAGGGGTTTGGGGCCAACGTCCTGACTTTC. Translated: CASSQGFGANVLTF. The chain links TRBV18 to TRBJ2-6, with D tentatively TRBD1 (6 bases). Trimming cost V 6 bases and J 3 bases, with 9 bases left between them. Germline CDR1 and CDR2: KGHSH and LQKENI. This CDR3 comprises 14 residues.

The genes are TRBV6-5 and TRBJ2-7, with 8 bases that match TRBD1. The CDR3 contains 15 residues. Germline V gene data show CDR1 as MNHEY and CDR2 as SVGAGI. V lost 2 bases, J lost 1 base, and 4 bases stayed unmatched. DNA of the CDR3: TGTGCCAGCAGTTACCTAACAGGGGGTTCCTACGAGCAGTACTTC. Translated, it gives CASSYLTGGSYEQYF.

The chain couples TRBV7-8 to TRBJ1-5; D gene uncertain. The CDR3 is 17 amino acids. V was cut by 0 bases and J by 0 bases, with 12 bases left in between. Germline V CDR1 and CDR2: SGHVS, FQNEAQ. The chain's CDR3 is CASSLASAPGSNQPQHF. CDR3 in DNA: TGTGCCAGCAGCTTAGCCTCGGCCCCGGGTAGCAATCAGCCCCAGCATTTT. The whole variable domain, filled in from reference TRBV7-8 and TRBJ1-5, reads GAGVSQSPRYKVAKRGQDVALRCDPISGHVSLFWYQQALGQGPEFLTYFQNEAQLDKSGLPSDRFFAERPEGSVSTLKIQRTQQEDSAVYLCASSLASAPGSNQPQHFGDGTRLSIL.

This clone was seen more than once but under ten times. This chain uses TRBV10-3 with TRBJ2-1, with 12 bases lining up with TRBD2. This CDR3 contains 16 residues. Germline V CDR1 and CDR2: ENHRY, SYGVKD. V gave up 0 bases and J gave up 12 bases; unmatched junction bases: 9. The CDR3 region has the DNA TGTGCCATCAGTGAGTCGACACTAGCGGGGGGTTCTGTGCAGTTCTTC. Protein sequence: CAISESTLAGGSVQFF.

The chain combines TRBV19 with TRBJ1-1, with 7 nucleotides matching TRBD1. The CDR3 has 14 residues. The germline V gene encodes CDR1 LNHDA and CDR2 SQIVND (reference sequence). V lost 4 bases, J lost 5 bases, and 7 bases stayed unmatched. As DNA, the CDR3 is TGTGCCAGTAGTACCCGGGACAGAACAACTGAAGCTTTCTTT. Translating gives CASSTRDRTTEAFF. Drawing the rest from reference TRBV19 and TRBJ1-1, the complete variable domain is DGGITQSPKYLFRKEGQNVTLSCEQNLNHDAMYWYRQDPGQGLRLIYYSQIVNDFQKGDIAEGYSVSREKKESFPLTVTSAQKNPTAFYLCASSTRDRTTEAFFGQGTRLTVV.

This clone is a singleton in its sample. The V call is TRBV19, the J call TRBJ2-7, with TRBD1 matching over 10 bases. The ends lost 4 bases at V and 2 bases at J; junction bases unmatched: 5. There are 15 residues in the CDR3. Germline CDR1 and CDR2: LNHDA and SQIVND (reference sequence). The CDR3 loop reads CASSTRTGGPYEQYF. The CDR3 nucleotides are TGTGCCAGTAGTACCCGGACAGGGGGTCCCTACGAGCAGTACTTC.

This clone was seen just once. V and J are TRBV11-2 and TRBJ2-7; D ambiguous. V was cut by 4 bases and J by 6 bases, with 19 bases left in between. CDR1 and CDR2 (germline): SGHAT, FQNNGV. CDR3 size: 15 residues. CDR3 sequence: CASSSRHWVSGEQYF. CDR3 coding DNA: TGTGCCAGCAGCTCCAGGCATTGGGTCTCAGGCGAGCAGTACTTC.

The V call is TRBV7-2, the J call TRBJ1-4, with D possibly being TRBD1 (5 bases). Germline V gene sequence: CDR1 SGHTA, CDR2 FQGNSA. The V end lost 2 bases, the J end lost 1 base, and 8 bases lay between the germline ends. The CDR3 is 15 amino acids. The CDR3 DNA is TGTGCCAGCAGCTTACAGGGTGGAACTAATGAAAAACTGTTTTTT. Translated, it gives CASSLQGGTNEKLFF.

This clone was seen only once. The V call is TRBV5-8, the J call TRBJ1-3, with 9 nucleotides matching TRBD1. This CDR3 spans 14 amino acids. The V and J ends lost 0 bases and 7 bases, in that order; junction bases with no gene match: 2. Germline lookup yields CDR1 SGHTS and CDR2 YDEGEE. The CDR3 DNA reads as TGTGCCAGCAGCTTGGGGACAGGGGTCAACACCATATATTTT. Translated: CASSLGTGVNTIYF.

This rearrangement joins TRBV24-1 to TRBJ2-5; possible D gene TRBD2, 7 bases. The germline V gene encodes CDR1 KGHDR and CDR2 SFDVKD. This CDR3 spans 15 amino acids. V shed 9 bases and J shed 1 base, with 17 bases lying between them. This CDR3 is CATSRGGYGQETQYF. The CDR3 nucleotides read TGTGCCACCTCGAGGGGGGGGTATGGCCAAGAGACCCAGTACTTC.

The chain joins TRBV4-1 to TRBJ2-7, with D possibly matching TRBD1 (5 bases). The CDR3 sequence is 13 residues long. The V gene's germline CDR1 is MGHRA and CDR2 YSYEKL. V was pared by 3 bases and J by 6 bases, with 12 bases between. This CDR3 is CASSQPQGGEQYF. CDR3 DNA sequence: TGCGCCAGCAGCCAGCCCCAGGGTGGCGAGCAGTACTTC.

The chain has TRBV10-3 and TRBJ1-6, with D possibly being TRBD1 (5 bases). Looked up from germline, CDR1 is ENHRY and CDR2 is SYGVKD. CDR3 size: 14 residues. Deletions cut 6 bases from V and 6 bases from J, with 12 bases between. The DNA of the CDR3 is TGTGCCATCAGGACGGACACCCTTAATTCACCCCTCCACTTT. Translation gives CAIRTDTLNSPLHF.

The chain is built from TRBV28 and TRBJ1-1; TRBD1 might be the D (5 bases). Germline V gene data show CDR1 as MDHEN and CDR2 as SYDVKM. This CDR3 has 15 amino acids. Between the trimmed V and J ends, which lost 6 bases and 4 bases, there was a span of 18 bases. The CDR3 protein is CASSPPEGWATEAFF. As DNA, the CDR3 is TGTGCCAGCAGCCCCCCGGAGGGGTGGGCCACTGAAGCTTTCTTT.

This chain joins TRBV7-9 and TRBJ1-1; tentatively, D is TRBD1 (5 bases). CDR3 length equals 13 residues. Germline CDR1 SEHNR, CDR2 FQNEAQ (reference sequence). Trimming stripped 9 bases from V and 1 base from J, with 12 bases between. CDR3 loop: CASIFTGNTEAFF. CDR3 in DNA: TGTGCCAGTATATTCACAGGGAACACTGAAGCTTTCTTT.

This rearrangement joins TRBV27 to TRBJ2-1; no definite D call. The CDR3 is 14 amino acids. In germline, CDR1 is MNHEY, CDR2 SMNVEV (reference sequence). V lost 5 bases and J 7 bases, leaving 15 bases between the germline ends. The CDR3: CASSPPEALNEQFF. The CDR3 coding sequence is TGTGCCAGCAGTCCCCCCGAAGCCTTAAATGAGCAGTTCTTC.

The chain is built from TRBV10-1 and TRBJ2-5, with 8 bases lining up with TRBD1. J gave up 3 bases and V 8 bases, and 5 bases lay outside the gene matches. Germline V gene lookup returns CDR1 WNHNN and CDR2 SYGVQD (reference sequence). The length of the CDR3 is 13 residues. The CDR3 loop is CASLRGRKETQYF. In nucleotides, the CDR3 is TGCGCCAGCCTCAGGGGGCGGAAAGAGACCCAGTACTTC.

The chain couples TRBV19 to TRBJ1-6; 7 bases are a match to TRBD1. After removal of 6 bases from V and 5 bases from J, the junction contained 10 bases not matched to a gene. CDR3 length: 16 amino acids. CDR1 and CDR2 (germline): LNHDA, SQIVND (reference sequence). CDR3 amino acids: CASRDFGQANNSPLHF. CDR3 sequence (DNA): TGTGCCAGTAGAGATTTCGGACAGGCGAATAATTCACCCCTCCACTTT.

The chain is built from TRBV6-6 and TRBJ1-5; 8 bases are a match to TRBD1. CDR3 length: 18 residues. The V gene end was trimmed by 5 bases and the J gene end by 5 bases; junction bases not matched to a gene: 17. In germline, CDR1 is MNHNY, CDR2 SVGAGI (reference sequence). This chain's CDR3 is CASSPRSGGIGIYQPQHF. The DNA for the CDR3 is TGTGCCAGCAGTCCCCGGTCAGGGGGCATAGGCATTTATCAGCCCCAGCATTTT.

V and J are TRBV5-1 and TRBJ2-5; 9 positions match TRBD1. After removal of 4 bases from V and 5 bases from J, the junction contained 15 bases not matched to a gene. The CDR3 sequence is 17 residues long. Germline CDR1 reads SGHRS; CDR2 reads YFSETQ. The CDR3 DNA reads as TGCGCCAGCAGCCGGACCGGTACAGGGGGCGCTGGGGAGACCCAGTACTTC. It is translated as CASSRTGTGGAGETQYF.

This clone was seen a few times. The V call is TRBV2, the J call TRBJ1-6, with D possibly matching TRBD1 (6 bases). The V gene lost 0 bases and the J gene lost 9 bases, with 12 bases spanning the gap. The CDR3 runs 15 residues. Germline CDR1 reads SNHLY; CDR2 reads FYNNEI. CDR3 sequence (DNA): TGTGCCAGCAGTGAAGCCAGGGGTTTTCGTTCACCCCTCCACTTT. Translated, it gives CASSEARGFRSPLHF.

This clone was seen a handful of times. The V and J genes are TRBV2 and TRBJ1-6, with TRBD1 matching 8 bases. Germline V gene sequence: CDR1 SNHLY, CDR2 FYNNEI. The CDR3 consists of 12 residues. With 10 bases clipped from V and 9 bases from J, the junction kept 5 bases outside the gene matches. The DNA for the CDR3 is TGTGCCACCAAGACAGGGGTTTCACCCCTCCACTTT. Protein: CATKTGVSPLHF.

The V and J genes are TRBV28 and TRBJ1-2; D remains ambiguous. The CDR3 is 12 amino acids. The V end was cut by 3 bases, the J end by 7 bases, with 9 bases between. The germline gives CDR1 MDHEN, CDR2 SYDVKM. This chain's CDR3 is CASSFRGFGYTF. Written as DNA, the CDR3 is TGTGCCAGCAGTTTCAGAGGGTTTGGCTACACCTTC.

V usage is TRBV5-1 and J usage is TRBJ1-1; no definite D call. The CDR3 spans 15 residues. CDR1 and CDR2 (germline): SGHRS, YFSETQ. Trimming cost V 2 bases and J 0 bases, with 11 bases left between them. CDR3 in amino acids: CASSFGGVMNTEAFF. The CDR3 region has the DNA TGCGCCAGCAGCTTCGGCGGGGTGATGAACACTGAAGCTTTCTTT. Drawing the rest from reference TRBV5-1 and TRBJ1-1, the complete variable domain is KAGVTQTPRYLIKTRGQQVTLSCSPISGHRSVSWYQQTPGQGLQFLFEYFSETQRNKGNFPGRFSGRQFSNSRSEMNVSTLELGDSALYLCASSFGGVMNTEAFFGQGTRLTVV.

This chain links TRBV7-9 with TRBJ2-6; 9 positions match TRBD1. The CDR3 length is 15 residues. CDR1 SEHNR and CDR2 FQNEAQ come from the germline V gene (reference sequence). V was clipped by 5 bases and J by 2 bases; unmatched bases: 1. CDR3 sequence (DNA): TGTGCCAGCAGCCGGACAGGGGCTGGGGCCAACGTCCTGACTTTC. This codes for CASSRTGAGANVLTF.

The genes are TRBV5-1 and TRBJ2-1, with 12 bases aligning to TRBD2. Germline trimming cut 5 bases from V and 0 bases from J; bases unmatched to any gene: 9. There are 18 residues in the CDR3. The germline CDR1 and CDR2 sequences are SGHRS and YFSETQ. CDR3 residues: CASRRLAGDLSSYNEQFF. CDR3 nucleotide sequence: TGCGCCAGCAGGAGACTAGCGGGGGACCTAAGCTCCTACAATGAGCAGTTCTTC.

The J gene is TRBJ1-4, the V gene TRBV3-1 (or the pseudogene TRBV3-2); D may be TRBD1 (5 bases). CDR1 is LGHDT and CDR2 is YNNKEL in the germline V gene (reference sequence). This CDR3 spans 15 amino acids. Trimming shortened V by 1 base and J by 7 bases, and 13 bases separated the two germline ends. Written as DNA, the CDR3 is TGTGCCAGCAGCCAAGGCCAGGGATCGGGTGAAAAACTGTTTTTT. Protein: CASSQGQGSGEKLFF.

The V gene is TRBV3-1 (or the pseudogene TRBV3-2), the J gene TRBJ2-3, with a weak D call TRBD2 (6 bases). Trimming pared 5 bases from V and 5 bases from J, leaving 20 bases between. There are 16 residues in the CDR3. CDR1 LGHDT and CDR2 YNNKEL come from the germline V gene (reference sequence). CDR3 bases: TGTGCCAGCAGCAAAAGGGGAGGCCCCCGGGAAGATACGCAGTATTTT. The encoded protein is CASSKRGGPREDTQYF.

The chain's CDR3 is CASSPEGLPGNTIYF. The CDR3 DNA is TGTGCCAGCTCACCAGAGGGCCTCCCTGGAAACACCATATATTTT. The chain is built from TRBV18 and TRBJ1-3; no firm D call. Germline loops: CDR1 KGHSH, CDR2 LQKENI. The V end was cut by 2 bases, the J end by 2 bases, with 10 bases between. CDR3 length: 15 residues.

This clone has a single count. The genes are TRBV2 and TRBJ2-6; D unclear. The V end was cut by 9 bases, the J end by 6 bases, with 24 bases between. The CDR3 loop spans 17 amino acids. Germline V gives CDR1 SNHLY, CDR2 FYNNEI. DNA for the CDR3: TGTGCCAGTGGGTGGGCCCAGGATCGTCGAGAGGCCAACGTCCTGACTTTC. Protein sequence: CASGWAQDRREANVLTF.